The 32 T cell receptor beta chains presented below share a single source sample, sequenced in a study of T cell repertoires in cytomegalovirus infection. TCRdb re-derived calls from the reads in MiXCR, one entry per CDR3 protein. This table holds fewer than 250,000 distinct CDR3 sequences, more than 9% found once. The sample taken for sequencing was PBMCs. The receptors come from a human donor in good health (CMV status not recorded). Some clones in this sample may be carry-over from other donors' samples.

This clonotype turned up a few times. The genes are TRBV29-1 and TRBJ1-1, with D possibly matching TRBD1 (5 bases). CDR1 and CDR2 from the germline V gene are SQVTM and ANQGSEA. The CDR3 contains 16 residues. The V gene lost 3 bases and the J gene lost 5 bases, with 22 bases spanning the gap. CDR3 in DNA: TGCAGCGTTGATGTTGGGGCATCAGGGTGGGGGACTGAAGCTTTCTTT. As protein: CSVDVGASGWGTEAFF.

This clonotype was seen repeatedly, ten times or more. The J gene is TRBJ1-1, the V gene TRBV7-2; the match to TRBD1 covers 7 bases. V lost 5 bases, J lost 0 bases, and 6 bases stayed unmatched. Germline V CDR1 and CDR2: SGHTA, FQGNSA. The CDR3 runs 15 residues. This chain's CDR3 is CASSGWTGVNTEAFF. DNA for the CDR3: TGTGCCAGCAGCGGCTGGACAGGTGTGAACACTGAAGCTTTCTTT.

In this sample, this clonotype turned up a few times. V usage is TRBV5-1 and J usage is TRBJ2-6; D gene ambiguous. V lost 2 bases to trimming and J lost 0 bases, with 6 bases between them. The V gene's germline CDR1 is SGHRS and CDR2 YFSETQ. The CDR3 is made up of 15 amino acids. Here the CDR3 DNA reads TGCGCCAGCAGCTTAATCGGCTCTGGGGCCAACGTCCTGACTTTC. Its translation is CASSLIGSGANVLTF.

CDR3 loop: CASSLETSADYEQYF. The DNA for the CDR3 is TGTGCCAGCAGCTTGGAGACTAGCGCAGATTACGAGCAGTACTTC. The chain employs TRBV5-4 and TRBJ2-7; 8 nucleotides line up with TRBD2. Germline V gene lookup returns CDR1 SGHNT and CDR2 YYREEE (reference sequence). There are 15 residues in the CDR3. The V segment lost 0 bases and the J segment 4 bases; nucleotides outside the gene matches: 6.

This clonotype was counted between two and nine times. The J gene is TRBJ1-2, the V gene TRBV20-1; D is possibly TRBD1 (6 bases). V was trimmed by 2 bases and J by 4 bases, leaving 11 bases between them. The V gene's germline CDR1 is DFQATT and CDR2 SNEGSKA (reference sequence). CDR3 length equals 13 residues. CDR3 sequence (DNA): TGCAGTGCTAGATTAGGACAGAGCTATGGCTACACCTTC. It codes for CSARLGQSYGYTF.

The rearrangement joins TRBV29-1 to TRBJ1-1; 11 bases line up with TRBD1. This CDR3 has 18 amino acids. CDR1 and CDR2 (germline): SQVTM, ANQGSEA. The ends lost 6 bases at V and 4 bases at J; junction bases unmatched: 19. The CDR3 region is CSVAGTGGTRDRSTEAFF. The CDR3 bases are TGCAGCGTGGCCGGGACAGGGGGTACCCGCGACCGGAGCACTGAAGCTTTCTTT.

This clonotype showed up many times. This chain uses TRBV7-2 with TRBJ1-6; unclear D gene. V lost 5 bases to trimming and J lost 9 bases, with 14 bases between them. Germline V gene data show CDR1 as SGHTA and CDR2 as FQGNSA. The CDR3 length is 14 residues. Here the CDR3 reads CASSPGRWGSPLHF. The CDR3 nucleotides read TGTGCCAGCAGCCCTGGACGTTGGGGTTCACCCCTCCACTTT. The full variable domain, rest sourced from reference TRBV7-2 and TRBJ1-6, is GAGVSQSPSNKVTEKGKDVELRCDPISGHTALYWYRQSLGQGLEFLIYFQGNSAPDKSGLPSDRFSAERTGGSVSTLTIQRTQQEDSAVYLCASSPGRWGSPLHFGNGTRLTVT.

This clonotype was observed a handful of times. The gene calls are TRBV29-1 and TRBJ2-5, with D perhaps matching TRBD2 (7 bases). The germline V gene has CDR1 SQVTM and CDR2 ANQGSEA. The CDR3 spans 12 residues. In DNA form, the CDR3 reads TGCGGGGGGGGCTTTCTACAAGAGACCCAGTACTTC. Encoded protein: CGGGFLQETQYF.

The genes are TRBV3-1 and TRBJ1-6; D remains unclear. Trimming shortened V by 4 bases and J by 3 bases, and 10 bases separated the two germline ends. CDR3 length equals 15 residues. Germline V lookup: CDR1 LGHDT, CDR2 YNNKEL (reference sequence). The CDR3 DNA follows: TGTGCCAGCAGCCCTACCCGCGACTATAATTCACCCCTCCACTTT. Encoded protein: CASSPTRDYNSPLHF.

The rearrangement uses TRBV12-3 or TRBV12-4 and TRBJ1-2; D possibly corresponds to TRBD1 (5 bases). The CDR3 has 16 amino acids. V was pared by 2 bases and J by 0 bases, with 13 bases between. In DNA form, the CDR3 reads TGTGCCAGCAGTTTAAGTGCAGGGCATACTAACTATGGCTACACCTTC. Translation: CASSLSAGHTNYGYTF.

Concerning this clonotype itself: Germline and junction disagree at one end, which may indicate a read error. The J gene is TRBJ1-4, the V gene TRBV18; TRBD1 is a possible D gene (6 bases). The length of the CDR3 is 11 residues. The germline CDR1 and CDR2 sequences are KGHSH and LQKENI. CDR3 amino acids: CASSSTGSPQF. The CDR3 DNA sequence: TGTGCCAGCTCATCGACAGGCTCCCCCCAATTT.

This clonotype appeared many times. The rearrangement links TRBV6-2 or TRBV6-3 to TRBJ1-1; possibly TRBD1 for D (5 bases). V was trimmed by 2 bases and J by 8 bases, leaving 12 bases between them. The CDR3 has 13 residues. Germline V gene sequence: CDR1 MNHEY, CDR2 SVGEGT. CDR3 sequence: CASSYGEGLEAFF. CDR3 nucleotide sequence: TGTGCCAGCAGTTACGGAGAGGGGCTCGAAGCTTTCTTT.

This clonotype appeared many times. J is TRBJ1-4 and V is TRBV25-1; perhaps TRBD1 as D (6 bases). The germline V gene encodes CDR1 MGHDK and CDR2 SYGVNS. Trimming removed 4 bases at V and 7 bases at J, with 13 bases between. CDR3 size: 14 residues. CDR3 protein: CASSASHRVEKLFF. The CDR3 nucleotides are TGTGCCAGCAGTGCAAGCCACAGGGTTGAAAAACTGTTTTTT.

This clonotype has more than one count but fewer than ten. The chain is built from TRBV9 and TRBJ2-5; D may be TRBD2 (5 bases). Germline V lookup: CDR1 SGDLS, CDR2 YYNGEE. There are 13 residues in the CDR3. With 0 bases removed from V and 6 bases from J, the gap between germline ends came to 9 bases. CDR3 nucleotide sequence: TGTGCCAGCAGCGTAGGGGAGAAACAGACCCAGTACTTC. This encodes CASSVGEKQTQYF.

Many counts were recorded for this clonotype. This rearrangement joins TRBV7-8 to TRBJ1-5; D is undetermined. The ends were cut back, 1 base at V and 0 bases at J, with 7 bases in the middle. The CDR3 is 15 amino acids. CDR1 and CDR2 (germline): SGHVS, FQNEAQ. CDR3 coding DNA: TGTGCCAGCAGCTTAGGGGGTAATAGCAATCAGCCCCAGCATTTT. Its protein is CASSLGGNSNQPQHF.

Concerning this clonotype: A much larger clone differs by one base, so this may be a read error. Given the absence of the conserved phenylalanine or tryptophan at the CDR3 end, a read error is likely. The V call is TRBV24-1, the J call TRBJ2-1; D assignment may be TRBD1 or TRBD2 (5 bases each). V lost 9 bases and J lost 1, with 12 bases in between. Germline assignment: CDR1 KGHDR and CDR2 SFDVKD. The CDR3 runs to 14 residues. CDR3 sequence: CATAPWGSYNEQFV. CDR3 sequence (DNA): TGTGCCACCGCGCCCTGGGGGTCCTACAATGAGCAGTTCGTC.

This clonotype was counted at least ten times. V gene TRBV7-2 combines with J gene TRBJ1-5, with 7 positions matching TRBD1. The CDR3 has 16 amino acids. CDR1 and CDR2 from the germline V gene are SGHTA and FQGNSA. V dropped 6 bases and J dropped 0; count of bases not matched to a gene: 8. The CDR3 DNA reads as TGTGCCAGCAGTTCCGGGACAGTCAATAGCAATCAGCCCCAGCATTTT. Translated: CASSSGTVNSNQPQHF.

This chain links TRBV12-3 or TRBV12-4 with TRBJ2-2; D possibly matches TRBD1 or TRBD2 (6 bases each). V was clipped by 6 bases and J by 7 bases, with 18 bases between them. The CDR3 spans 15 residues. As DNA, the CDR3 is TGTGCCAGCAGCTTAAGGGCTGGAGGGGGCGGGGAGCTGTTTTTT. Protein sequence: CASSLRAGGGGELFF.

The chain carries TRBV7-4 and TRBJ2-1; weak D call: TRBD2 (7 bases). The J call could be wrong; TRBJ2-7 is a better fit for the DNA end. Germline V lookup: CDR1 SGHVT, CDR2 SQSDAQ. The CDR3 has 14 amino acids. The CDR3 region is CASSRTGGYDEQYF. CDR3 DNA: TGTGCCAGCAGCCGAACGGGGGGCTACGATGAGCAGTACTTC.

With regard to this clonotype: A much larger clone lies a single base off, so this may be a read error. The chain couples TRBV5-5 to TRBJ2-2; D ambiguous. Germline V gene lookup returns CDR1 SGHKS and CDR2 YYEKEE (reference sequence). V gave up 4 bases and J gave up 7 bases, with 20 bases separating them. This CDR3 comprises 16 residues. The chain's CDR3 is CASSKTRSLGIGELFF. CDR3 coding DNA: TGTGCCAGCAGCAAGACACGGAGTCTCGGCATCGGGGAGCTGTTTTTT.

This clonotype has ten or more counts. The J gene is TRBJ2-6, the V gene TRBV24-1, with D perhaps TRBD1 (6 bases). The CDR3 has 14 residues. V was clipped by 10 bases and J by 3 bases, with 12 bases between them. The V gene's germline CDR1 is KGHDR and CDR2 SFDVKD. The CDR3 protein is CATQGQHGANVLTF. In DNA form, the CDR3 reads TGTGCCACACAGGGCCAACATGGGGCCAACGTCCTGACTTTC.

This clonotype was counted many times. The V call is TRBV7-2, the J call TRBJ2-1; 11 positions agree with TRBD2. V was clipped by 5 bases and J by 3 bases; unmatched bases: 6. CDR1 and CDR2 from the germline V gene are SGHTA and FQGNSA. The CDR3 consists of 16 residues. For the CDR3, the DNA is TGTGCCAGCAGCCCGGGACTAGCGGCAATCTACAATGAGCAGTTCTTC. Its translation is CASSPGLAAIYNEQFF.

This clonotype appeared many times. V usage is TRBV7-2 and J usage is TRBJ1-1, with a possible D match to TRBD1 (5 bases). This CDR3 contains 11 residues. The V and J ends lost 11 bases and 11 bases respectively, with 18 bases between them. The germline gives CDR1 SGHTA, CDR2 FQGNSA. The DNA for the CDR3 is TGTGCCTCACACCCGACCGGGGGGGCTTTCTTT. This sequence encodes CASHPTGGAFF.

This clonotype showed up many times. The chain links TRBV7-2 to TRBJ1-2; unclear D gene. V lost 1 base to trimming and J lost 2 bases, with 8 bases between them. The CDR3 contains 14 residues. Germline CDR1 and CDR2: SGHTA and FQGNSA. The CDR3 loop is CASSLGRGNYGYTF. The CDR3 coding sequence is TGTGCCAGCAGCTTAGGGCGTGGGAACTATGGCTACACCTTC.

This clonotype was detected a few times. The chain combines TRBV7-9 with TRBJ1-4, with D uncertain. Trimming pared 1 base from V and 5 bases from J, leaving 11 bases between. The CDR3 consists of 15 residues. Germline CDR1 reads SEHNR; CDR2 reads FQNEAQ (reference sequence). The CDR3 reads CASSLVSNGNEKLFF. CDR3 DNA: TGTGCCAGCAGCTTAGTGTCGAACGGGAATGAAAAACTGTTTTTT.

This clonotype showed up many times. V and J are TRBV7-8 and TRBJ2-2; the D gene is possibly TRBD1 (6 bases). The CDR3 extends over 17 amino acids. V lost 1 base to trimming and J lost 3 bases, with 15 bases between them. Germline-derived CDR1 and CDR2 are SGHVS and FQNEAQ. In nucleotides, the CDR3 is TGTGCCAGCAGCTTAGGGGGACAATCACTTTACACCGGGGAGCTGTTTTTT. Encoded protein: CASSLGGQSLYTGELFF.

The rearrangement links TRBV5-1 to TRBJ2-1; D is ambiguous. The CDR3 is made up of 14 amino acids. Trimming removed 3 bases at V and 5 bases at J, with 12 bases between. Germline CDR1 reads SGHRS; CDR2 reads YFSETQ. CDR3 sequence (DNA): TGCGCCAGCAGCTCGAGAGGACGGGACAATGAGCAGTTCTTC. Amino acids: CASSSRGRDNEQFF.

The chain is built from TRBV6-1 and TRBJ2-7, with D perhaps given as TRBD1 or TRBD2 (5 bases each). V was cut by 5 bases and J by 5 bases, with 22 bases left in between. CDR1 MNHNS and CDR2 SASEGT come from the germline V gene. This CDR3 contains 16 residues. The CDR3 reads CASSNFQLSGTHEQYF. The CDR3 region has the DNA TGTGCCAGCAGTAACTTCCAACTTTCCGGGACCCACGAGCAGTACTTC.

This sequence joins TRBV4-3 and TRBJ1-2; the match to TRBD1 covers 7 bases. The CDR3 consists of 17 residues. Unmatched junction bases numbered 14, after V lost 0 bases and J lost 7 bases. Per germline, CDR1 LGHNA and CDR2 YSLEER. The CDR3 region is CASSQDNQARGRSGYTF. The DNA of the CDR3 is TGCGCCAGCAGCCAAGATAATCAGGCGAGGGGGCGAAGTGGCTACACCTTC.

The V call is TRBV20-1, the J call TRBJ2-7, with no clear D. The CDR3 runs to 15 residues. Trimming pared 0 bases from V and 1 base from J, leaving 13 bases between. Germline V gene data show CDR1 as DFQATT and CDR2 as SNEGSKA (reference sequence). The DNA of the CDR3 is TGCAGTGCTAGAGATCGGGTACACAATTCCTACGAGCAGTACTTC. It translates to CSARDRVHNSYEQYF.

V and J are TRBV20-1 and TRBJ2-7, with TRBD2 identical over 9 bases. The CDR3 has 13 amino acids. Germline CDR1 DFQATT, CDR2 SNEGSKA (reference sequence). The ends lost 3 bases at V and 0 bases at J; junction bases unmatched: 0. The CDR3: CSASSGSSYEQYF. In DNA form, the CDR3 reads TGCAGTGCTAGTAGCGGGAGCTCCTACGAGCAGTACTTC.

CDR3 region: CSATGTRGEQYF. The CDR3 bases are TGCAGTGCAACCGGGACTAGGGGCGAGCAGTACTTC. The V call is TRBV20-1, the J call TRBJ2-7, with 8 nucleotides matching TRBD2. The germline V gene has CDR1 DFQATT and CDR2 SNEGSKA (reference sequence). The ends lost 6 bases at V and 6 bases at J; junction bases unmatched: 7. The CDR3 extends over 12 amino acids.